This is a list of T cell receptor beta chains from one sample in a study of CD8+ T cells in alopecia areata. This table comes from immunoSEQ multiplex PCR, and its TCRdb copy is limited to in-frame clones, with some not included. The top ten clones hold approximately 12% of a sample with 170,000 or so clones, about three fifths of them seen once. The starting material was CD8+ T cells sorted from blood, obtained at week 24, from a patient treated with tofacitinib. The receptors come from a human donor with alopecia areata. Both conserved end residues are part of each CDR3. A D gene is named only where the DNA matches it firmly. Clone size is given for some rows only: seen once, a few or many times, or a class if the clone is expanded.

j_call: TRBJ2-3
clone_size: once
v_call: TRBV5-1
d_call: .
cdr3_aa: CASSSFLTGNRRTDTQYF
cdr3_nt: TGCGCCAGCAGCTCGTTTCTAACAGGGAACAGGAGGACAGATACGCAGTATTTT

j_call: TRBJ1-2
clone_size: few
v_call: TRBV5-1
d_call: .
cdr3_aa: CASSSGSQNYGYTF
cdr3_nt: TGCGCCAGCAGCTCCGGCAGCCAAAACTATGGCTACACCTTC

j_call: TRBJ2-1
clone_size: .
v_call: TRBV7-9
d_call: TRBD1
cdr3_aa: CASSAKTGGEYNEQFF
cdr3_nt: TGTGCCAGCAGCGCGAAGACAGGGGGGGAATACAATGAGCAGTTCTTC

j_call: TRBJ2-1
clone_size: few
v_call: TRBV6-4
d_call: .
cdr3_aa: CASSDSADPGAGQQFF
cdr3_nt: TGTGCCAGCAGTGACTCGGCAGACCCGGGTGCGGGGCAGCAGTTCTTC

j_call: TRBJ1-6
clone_size: once
v_call: TRBV4-1
d_call: .
cdr3_aa: CASSQDKGITPLHF
cdr3_nt: TGCGCCAGCAGCCAAGATAAGGGGATTACACCCCTCCACTTT

j_call: TRBJ2-3
clone_size: few
v_call: TRBV7-9
d_call: TRBD1
cdr3_aa: CASSPPRQGTDTQYF
cdr3_nt: TGTGCCAGCAGCCCTCCCAGACAGGGGACAGATACGCAGTATTTT

j_call: TRBJ1-6
clone_size: .
v_call: TRBV19
d_call: .
cdr3_aa: CASSIAVSSPLHF
cdr3_nt: TGTGCCAGTAGTATAGCAGTTTCCTCACCCCTCCACTTT

j_call: TRBJ1-4
clone_size: .
v_call: TRBV29-1
d_call: .
cdr3_aa: CSVGGSSNEKLFF
cdr3_nt: TGCAGCGTTGGTGGCAGTTCAAATGAAAAACTGTTTTTT

j_call: TRBJ2-7
clone_size: few
v_call: TRBV6-6
d_call: .
cdr3_aa: CASSYGHEQYF
cdr3_nt: TGTGCCAGCAGTTACGGCCACGAGCAGTACTTC

j_call: TRBJ2-3
clone_size: .
v_call: TRBV2
d_call: TRBD1
cdr3_aa: CASSSRDRGPTDTQYF
cdr3_nt: TGTGCCAGCAGCTCCCGGGACAGGGGCCCCACAGATACGCAGTATTTT